This T cell receptor (beta chain) was retrieved from a study of identical twins (TCRdb year 2016). Study-wide context: To test whether fetal clonotypes persist, this study deep-sequenced TCR alpha and beta repertoires from monozygotic twins, from unrelated adults of various ages, and from cord blood. To rule out contamination, replicate twin experiments were performed at different times with different library preparation protocols.

Library method: 5' RACE. These reads were obtained on an Illumina HiSeq 2000. Template switching added a universal primer binding site, and the final cDNA carried a unique molecular identifier that allowed TCR cDNA molecules to be counted accurately. Specific primers in the conserved constant-segment region were used to synthesize first-strand cDNA for TCR alpha and beta chains. Each cDNA library was double barcoded, with a SMART-Mk sample barcode plus Illumina barcodes, to control for contamination. TruSeq adapter sequences, together with Illumina sample barcodes, were added in two successive PCR steps. TCR alpha and beta cDNA libraries were sequenced on the Illumina HiSeq platform with custom primers. The published analysis was carried out like this. Raw reads were processed with MiGEC to extract unique molecular identifiers, and MiXCR was used to determine CDR3 positions. For each individual, recombination models were inferred using an EM algorithm with the repgenHMM and IGoR tools. Shared clonotypes were analyzed with the tcR package in R, and sharing was normalized by the product of cloneset sizes. To study raw recombination free of thymic and clonal selection effects, out-of-frame nonproductive sequences were analyzed. Using fastp at Q25 and MiXCR, TCRdb reprocessed the public reads and kept productive beta chains. Each entry is one CDR3 protein sequence, shown with its most common DNA and genes. The V and J calls were determined by TCRdb, not by the authors. This sample is represented by over 600,000 distinct CDR3 sequences; roughly 20% of them were singletons. 4% to 5.5% of the sample belongs to the ten largest clones.

Worth noting for this clonotype: The antigen it recognizes is unknown. Per-base qualities were not stored, and no clone one base away is much larger.

CDR1 and CDR2, per the germline V gene, are SGHRS and YFSETQ. Including cysteine and phenylalanine, the CDR3 has 15 amino acids. Left in the record is the CDR3 DNA by itself, 45 bases read in frame from the first base. The germline V end is reduced by 4 bases and the J end by 8 bases; junction bases left unmatched: 10. Findings and caveats that apply to the study as a whole: Because the same donors could not be followed over many years, the conclusions relied on cross-sectional statistical analysis. In monozygotic twins, out-of-frame TCR alpha sharing was systematically underestimated by recombination models, although the models agreed with sharing between unrelated individuals. Compared with coincidental sharing between unrelated individuals, an excess of low generation-probability sequences was observed among out-of-frame TCR alpha sequences shared between twins. Zero-insertion analyses could be partly confounded by invariant T cells such as MAIT and iNKT, although diverse VJ usage argued against such confounding for most clonotypes. A weaker excess of twin sharing was found in beta out-of-frame sequences because the signal-to-noise ratio was lowered by fewer shared sequences. Fewer insertions were carried by abundant cord blood beta clonotypes, a similar but weaker trend appeared in young adult naive repertoires, and no such trend appeared in memory repertoires.

Only healthy Caucasian donors were included. The twin cohort consisted of three pairs of female monozygotic twins, all aged roughly 18 to 29 years. RNA for TCR libraries was isolated from peripheral blood mononuclear cells. These data were likewise used in another study, on T cells expressing NK-cell markers. As that second paper reports: About 8 donors provided sorted CD3+CD56+NKG2C+, CD3+CD56+NKG2C- and CD3+CD56-NKG2C+ T-cell subsets, whose TCR beta-chain repertoires were profiled. Among the eight sequenced donors, seven were HCMV-seropositive and one was HCMV-seronegative. To restrict sorting to alphabetaTCR-expressing T cells, an anti-gammadeltaTCR antibody was added in several experiments. In several donors, the dominant CD3+CD56+NKG2C+ clonotypes were found to rank among the top 10 CD8+ clonotypes and to make up roughly 1.0-7.5% of CD8+ T cells. Those dominant clonotypes were again the most abundant among CD3+CD56-NKG2C+ cells in a handful of donors, at about 25-65%. It remained unclear whether the expanded NKG2C-expressing T cell clones were specific for HCMV antigens. All eight donors whose samples were sequenced were randomly selected healthy volunteers, three of them men and five women. A commercial ELISA kit detecting HCMV-specific IgG in serum was used to determine HCMV serostatus. Bulk peripheral blood T-cell repertoires were additionally sequenced from unsorted PBMC for 5 or 6 donors. Reads were demultiplexed and grouped by UMI with MIGEC, and clonotypes were assembled and quantified with MiTCR. To remove erroneous sequences, TCR cDNA sequences were retained only when supported by two or more reads. Downstream repertoire analysis used the tcR package, and clonotypes were matched across fractions by CDR3 nucleotide sequence plus V segment. VDJmatch was used to annotate antigen specificity against VDJdb, with one amino acid substitution allowed in CDR3.

This chain is built from TRBV5-1 and TRBJ2-7, and TRBD2 aligns with 12 junction nucleotides. The sequencing input was PBMCs. This TCR came from a woman under 30 in good health. The DNA reads as follows: TGCGCCAGCAGCATTCGACTAGCGGGGGCCTTACAGCAGTACTTC. This codes for CASSIRLAGALQQYF.